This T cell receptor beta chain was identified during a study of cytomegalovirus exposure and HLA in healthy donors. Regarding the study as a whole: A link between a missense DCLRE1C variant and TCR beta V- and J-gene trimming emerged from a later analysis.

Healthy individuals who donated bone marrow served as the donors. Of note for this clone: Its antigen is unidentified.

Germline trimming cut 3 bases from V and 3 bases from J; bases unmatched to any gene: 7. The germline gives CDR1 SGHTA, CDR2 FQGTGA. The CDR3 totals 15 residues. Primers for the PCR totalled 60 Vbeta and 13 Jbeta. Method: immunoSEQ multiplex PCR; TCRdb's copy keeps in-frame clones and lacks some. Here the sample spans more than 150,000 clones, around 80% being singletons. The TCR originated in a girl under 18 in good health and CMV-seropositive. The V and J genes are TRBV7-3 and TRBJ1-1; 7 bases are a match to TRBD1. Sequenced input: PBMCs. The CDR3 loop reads CASSLLDRADTEAFF. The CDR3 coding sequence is TGTGCCAGCAGCTTGCTTGACAGGGCGGACACTGAAGCTTTCTTT.